The 11 T cell receptor beta chains in this list originate from one sample, sequenced in a study of cytomegalovirus exposure and HLA in healthy donors. The PCR was carried out with 60 Vbeta primers and 13 Jbeta primers. Method: immunoSEQ multiplex PCR; TCRdb's copy keeps in-frame clones and lacks some. The table shows 170,000 or so clones, with roughly 80% occurring only once. The sequenced sample was PBMCs. These TCRs come from a man younger than 45 in good health and CMV-seropositive.

The chain carries TRBV5-6 and TRBJ1-2, with no clear D. This CDR3 is 12 amino acids long. From germline, CDR1 is SGHDT and CDR2 YYEEEE. The V gene lost 0 bases and the J gene lost 4 bases, with 4 bases spanning the gap. CDR3 in DNA: TGTGCCAGCAGCTTGGGGAGCTATGGCTACACCTTC. Translation gives CASSLGSYGYTF.

The chain combines TRBV6-6 with TRBJ1-1, with D possibly matching TRBD1 (6 bases). The V end was cut by 2 bases, the J end by 1 base, with 8 bases between. The CDR3 consists of 14 residues. Germline values: CDR1 MNHNY, CDR2 SVGAGI (reference sequence). The DNA of the CDR3 is TGTGCCAGCAGTTACGACAGGAGGAACACTGAAGCTTTCTTT. Its translation: CASSYDRRNTEAFF.

The chain joins TRBV19 to TRBJ2-4, with D perhaps matching TRBD2 (5 bases). Trimming shortened V by 5 bases and J by 9 bases, and 11 bases separated the two germline ends. CDR1 and CDR2 from the germline V gene are LNHDA and SQIVND (reference sequence). This CDR3 has 12 residues. CDR3 loop: CASSPLGGIQYF. The CDR3 nucleotides are TGTGCCAGTAGTCCACTAGGAGGCATTCAGTACTTC. The whole variable domain, remainder taken from reference TRBV19 and TRBJ2-4, is DGGITQSPKYLFRKEGQNVTLSCEQNLNHDAMYWYRQDPGQGLRLIYYSQIVNDFQKGDIAEGYSVSREKKESFPLTVTSAQKNPTAFYLCASSPLGGIQYFGAGTRLSVL.

CDR3 region: CASTRKFSGGELFF. The CDR3 DNA follows: TGTGCCAGCACCCGAAAGTTCTCCGGCGGGGAGCTGTTTTTT. The V gene is TRBV28, the J gene TRBJ2-2, with D uncertain. The CDR3 is 14 residues long. Trimming removed 7 bases at V and 7 bases at J, with 16 bases between. CDR1 and CDR2 (germline): MDHEN, SYDVKM.

The chain is built from TRBV6-5 and TRBJ2-1; D perhaps matches TRBD2 (5 bases). The V gene's germline CDR1 is MNHEY and CDR2 SVGAGI. The CDR3 runs 12 residues. Trimming pared 0 bases from V and 11 bases from J, leaving 8 bases between. The CDR3 DNA reads as TGTGCCAGCAGTTACTCGGGCGGGCAGCAGTTCTTC. It codes for CASSYSGGQQFF.

The gene calls are TRBV28 and TRBJ1-5, with unresolved D. The ends were cut back, 5 bases at V and 3 bases at J, with 20 bases in the middle. Germline V lookup: CDR1 MDHEN, CDR2 SYDVKM. The length of the CDR3 is 17 residues. CDR3 DNA sequence: TGTGCCAGCAGTCACCACGGGAGGTTCGTATCCAATCAGCCCCAGCATTTT. Translated, it gives CASSHHGRFVSNQPQHF.

The V call is TRBV18, the J call TRBJ2-7; 9 bases agree with TRBD1. The J segment lost 5 bases and the V segment lost 7 bases, leaving 15 bases of the junction unmatched. The CDR3 sequence is 16 residues long. The germline gives CDR1 KGHSH, CDR2 LQKENI. CDR3 amino acids: CASLNRGQGMVDEQYF. CDR3 in DNA: TGTGCCAGCTTGAATCGAGGACAGGGGATGGTCGACGAGCAGTACTTC.

The CDR3 DNA sequence: TGCGCCAGCAGCTCGCTGGCGGGAGGCCGGGCCAATGAGCAGTTCTTC. Amino acid sequence: CASSSLAGGRANEQFF. This sequence joins TRBV5-1 and TRBJ2-1, with 8 bases identical to TRBD2. Trimming at V came to 3 bases and at J to 6 bases, leaving 11 bases not matched to a gene. This CDR3 spans 16 amino acids. The V gene's germline CDR1 is SGHRS and CDR2 YFSETQ.

This chain links TRBV7-9 with TRBJ1-4; 7 nucleotides match TRBD1. V lost 1 base, J lost 3 bases, and 5 bases stayed unmatched. The germline gives CDR1 SEHNR, CDR2 FQNEAQ (reference sequence). The CDR3 is 16 amino acids. In DNA, the CDR3 is TGTGCCAGCAGCTTAGAGAAGGGGGCCTCTAATGAAAAACTGTTTTTT. Amino acids: CASSLEKGASNEKLFF.

V and J are TRBV4-3 and TRBJ1-1; the match to TRBD1 covers 7 bases. This CDR3 is built from 15 residues. Germline-derived CDR1 and CDR2 are LGHNA and YSLEER. V lost 4 bases and J lost 1; bases outside the gene matches: 6. CDR3 in amino acids: CASSRYRTGNTEAFF. The CDR3 bases are TGCGCCAGCAGCCGATACCGGACAGGGAACACTGAAGCTTTCTTT.

This clone occurred a few times. This chain connects TRBV9 to TRBJ2-5; 8 bases match TRBD1. The J call is uncertain, as TRBJ2-7 better fits the DNA end. From germline, CDR1 is SGDLS and CDR2 YYNGEE. The CDR3 covers 15 residues. CDR3 in amino acids: CASSEGQGQGYEQYF. DNA for the CDR3: TGTGCCAGCAGCGAAGGACAGGGACAAGGTTACGAGCAGTACTTC.